This note documents a single TCR beta chain sequence. This sample was taken from a study of blood T cell repertoires in COVID-19. Across the whole study: Whether acute or convalescent, the COVID-19 samples came from the United States, Italy and Spain. Nucleic acid was either cDNA or gDNA, and it came from T cells, B-cell-depleted T cells, or PBMCs.

This CDR3 contains 19 residues. Trimming took off 5 bases at V and 9 bases at J, with 32 bases between the two ends. Germline loops: CDR1 MNHEY, CDR2 SMNVEV (reference sequence). In the original analysis: How many nucleated cells were present was estimated from reference gene primer amplification. Some clones are missing from TCRdb's copy, which holds only in-frame ones; the method was immunoSEQ multiplex PCR. The V and J calls and the clone size are those of that table, but D and trimming were determined from the DNA. The table records around 180,000 clones, about 82% of them present only once. The sequenced material came from peripheral blood. The receptor's source is a man in his 70s with active or convalescent COVID-19. The V call is TRBV27, the J call TRBJ2-1; possibly TRBD2 for D (6 bases). The CDR3 here is CASSGGGGAGLGVRFEQFF. Written as DNA, the CDR3 is TGTGCCAGCAGTGGGGGAGGTGGAGCGGGCCTCGGGGTTAGGTTTGAGCAGTTCTTC.